Below, 18 T cell receptor beta chains from the same sample are listed, as sequenced in a study of blood T cell repertoires in COVID-19. The table came from immunoSEQ multiplex PCR; TCRdb's copy has only in-frame clones and leaves some out. This table holds a few hundred thousand clones, around 84% found once. Sequencing was performed on PBMCs or T cells enriched from blood (not recorded which). The receptors were sampled from a woman between 50 and 59 years old who had been exposed to COVID-19.

The chain combines TRBV19 with TRBJ1-3, with 7 nucleotides matching TRBD1. The trim removed 4 bases at V and 6 bases at J, leaving 9 bases unmatched. The CDR3 totals 15 residues. Germline CDR1 LNHDA, CDR2 SQIVND (reference sequence). The CDR3 reads CASSTLTGLANTIYF. As DNA, the CDR3 is TGTGCCAGTAGTACGCTGACAGGGTTGGCAAACACCATATATTTT.

The J gene is TRBJ2-7, the V gene TRBV7-9, with TRBD1 as a possible D gene (5 bases). CDR1 SEHNR and CDR2 FQNEAQ come from the germline V gene (reference sequence). This CDR3 is built from 15 residues. Trimming took 3 bases from V and 7 from J, leaving 19 bases between them. CDR3 in DNA: TGTGCCAGCAGCTTCGCTATGGATTGGGGCAGGGAGCAGTACTTC. Translating gives CASSFAMDWGREQYF. The whole variable domain, remainder taken from reference TRBV7-9 and TRBJ2-7, is DTGVSQNPRHKITKRGQNVTFRCDPISEHNRLYWYRQTLGQGPEFLTYFQNEAQLEKSRLLSDRFSAERPKGSFSTLEIQRTEQGDSAMYLCASSFAMDWGREQYFGPGTRLTVT.

The chain employs TRBV5-4 and TRBJ2-6; D perhaps matches TRBD2 (5 bases). CDR3 length: 15 amino acids. Germline V gives CDR1 SGHNT, CDR2 YYREEE (reference sequence). V dropped 5 bases and J dropped 3 bases, with 12 bases sitting between them. CDR3 nucleotides: TGTGCCAGCAGATCCGCCCGGGATGGGGCCAACGTCCTGACTTTC. It is translated as CASRSARDGANVLTF.

The chain has TRBV5-4 and TRBJ1-1, with D unresolved. Germline V gene sequence: CDR1 SGHNT, CDR2 YYREEE (reference sequence). The CDR3 runs to 14 residues. Trimming pared 0 bases from V and 2 bases from J, leaving 8 bases between. As DNA, the CDR3 is TGTGCCAGCAGCTTGGGGCAGGCCAACACTGAAGCTTTCTTT. It yields the protein CASSLGQANTEAFF. The full variable domain, its missing parts supplied by reference TRBV5-4 and TRBJ1-1, is ETGVTQSPTHLIKTRGQQVTLRCSSQSGHNTVSWYQQALGQGPQFIFQYYREEENGRGNFPPRFSGLQFPNYSSELNVNALELDDSALYLCASSLGQANTEAFFGQGTRLTVV.

This chain connects TRBV2 to TRBJ1-1; D is possibly TRBD1 (5 bases). V lost 6 bases, J lost 11 bases, and 19 bases lay in between. Germline CDR1 is SNHLY and CDR2 is FYNNEI. There are 13 residues in the CDR3. The CDR3 loop is CASSPSGGFAAFF. Written as DNA, the CDR3 is TGTGCCAGCAGCCCCTCGGGGGGGTTTGCCGCTTTCTTT.

The V gene is TRBV10-3, the J gene TRBJ1-2; D gene unclear. The germline V gene has CDR1 ENHRY and CDR2 SYGVKD. The CDR3 runs 12 residues. Trimming left V 6 bases short and J 8 bases short, with 13 bases between. CDR3 in DNA: TGTGCCATCAGCGCTAATCTTTACGGCTACACCTTC. Its protein product is CAISANLYGYTF.

The rearrangement uses TRBV7-9 and TRBJ2-7; weak D call: TRBD2 (5 bases). Germline CDR1 reads SEHNR; CDR2 reads FQNEAQ (reference sequence). V dropped 4 bases and J dropped 5 bases, with 9 bases sitting between them. The CDR3 is 12 residues long. The CDR3 DNA reads TGTGCCAGCAGCTATAAGGGAGACGAGCAGTACTTC. It is translated as CASSYKGDEQYF.

This chain uses TRBV7-3 with TRBJ2-3; no definite D call. Germline-derived CDR1 and CDR2 are SGHTA and FQGTGA. The CDR3 has 15 amino acids. V was clipped by 2 bases and J by 2 bases, with 11 bases between them. The CDR3 nucleotides read TGTGCCAGCAGCTTATATGTCGGTCACACAGATACGCAGTATTTT. This gives the protein CASSLYVGHTDTQYF.

The rearrangement links TRBV6-2 or TRBV6-3 to TRBJ2-6, with 9 bases lining up with TRBD1. This CDR3 has 18 residues. Germline CDR1 and CDR2: MNHEY and SVGEGT. The trim removed 2 bases at V and 2 bases at J, leaving 7 bases unmatched. The CDR3 region is CASSYIGQGLTGANVLTF. The CDR3 nucleotides read TGTGCCAGCAGTTACATCGGACAGGGGCTAACTGGGGCCAACGTCCTGACTTTC.

This rearrangement joins TRBV27 to TRBJ1-2; the match to TRBD1 covers 11 bases. CDR1 MNHEY and CDR2 SMNVEV come from the germline V gene (reference sequence). The length of the CDR3 is 14 residues. V dropped 5 bases and J dropped 6; count of bases not matched to a gene: 5. CDR3 sequence reads: CASSTDRGRHGYTF. CDR3 sequence (DNA): TGTGCCAGCAGTACGGACAGGGGGCGCCATGGCTACACCTTC.

J is TRBJ1-5 and V is TRBV29-1; D is unresolved. Trimming cost V 7 bases and J 2 bases, with 12 bases left between them. Germline lookup yields CDR1 SQVTM and CDR2 ANQGSEA. CDR3 size: 13 residues. The CDR3, as DNA: TGCAGCGCGGGTCACTCGGGCAATCAGCCCCAGCATTTT. This translates into CSAGHSGNQPQHF.

This clone has a count of ten or more. The chain is built from TRBV9 and TRBJ1-1; no firm D call. Trimming took off 0 bases at V and 1 base at J, with 10 bases between the two ends. Germline assignment: CDR1 SGDLS and CDR2 YYNGEE. The CDR3 sequence is 15 residues long. CDR3 protein: CASSVGGLKNTEAFF. The CDR3 DNA follows: TGTGCCAGCAGCGTAGGAGGGCTAAAGAACACTGAAGCTTTCTTT.

This rearrangement joins TRBV15 to TRBJ1-1; 7 bases agree with TRBD1. Germline-derived CDR1 and CDR2 are LNHNV and YYDKDF (reference sequence). The CDR3 is 14 amino acids. The J segment lost 3 bases and the V segment lost 0 bases, leaving 1 base of the junction unmatched. For the CDR3, the DNA is TGTGCCACCAGCAGAGAAAGGGGGCACACTGAAGCTTTCTTT. It codes for CATSRERGHTEAFF.

The chain has TRBV19 and TRBJ2-7; D is possibly TRBD1 (6 bases). Trimming stripped 6 bases from V and 1 base from J, with 13 bases between. CDR3 length: 14 residues. CDR1 is LNHDA, CDR2 SQIVND, per germline (reference sequence). CDR3 nucleotides: TGTGCCAGTAGCCGGGACATGGTATCCTACGAGCAGTACTTC. Translated, it gives CASSRDMVSYEQYF.

This clone was picked up one time. The V gene is TRBV12-3 or TRBV12-4, the J gene TRBJ1-1, with a weak D call TRBD1 (6 bases). The ends were cut back, 6 bases at V and 1 base at J, with 9 bases in the middle. This CDR3 comprises 13 residues. CDR3 sequence (DNA): TGTGCCAGCAGAGGGGGGGGGAACACTGAAGCTTTCTTT. This sequence encodes CASRGGGNTEAFF.

This chain joins TRBV2 and TRBJ1-2, with 9 bases that match TRBD1. Germline values: CDR1 SNHLY, CDR2 FYNNEI. This CDR3 has 15 residues. With 3 bases clipped from V and 8 bases from J, the junction kept 10 bases outside the gene matches. The CDR3 loop reads CASSEWGTGGYGYTF. The CDR3 nucleotides are TGTGCCAGCAGTGAGTGGGGAACAGGGGGCTACGGCTACACCTTC.

The genes are TRBV5-1 and TRBJ1-1; 7 bases align to TRBD1. Germline loops: CDR1 SGHRS, CDR2 YFSETQ. The CDR3 covers 15 residues. V lost 0 bases, J lost 1 base, and 3 bases stayed unmatched. CDR3 nucleotides: TGCGCCAGCAGCTTGGAGGGGGCGACGAACACTGAAGCTTTCTTT. Translating it yields CASSLEGATNTEAFF.

The chain combines TRBV11-2 with TRBJ1-2; D is perhaps TRBD1 (5 bases). Trimming took off 4 bases at V and 10 bases at J, with 16 bases between the two ends. Germline CDR1 and CDR2: SGHAT and FQNNGV. The CDR3 contains 13 residues. The CDR3 spells CASSSQMGGTYTF. CDR3 sequence (DNA): TGTGCCAGCAGCTCCCAGATGGGGGGTACCTACACCTTC.